Listed below are T cell receptor beta chains from one sample, sequenced in a study of T cells in Graves' hyperthyroidism and ophthalmopathy. One entry per CDR3 protein, called by TCRdb with MiXCR from the multiplex PCR reads. The sample records 350,000 or so distinct CDR3 sequences, about a sixth being singletons. Sequences were obtained from blood. The receptors shown here come from a woman between 25 and 40 years old with Graves' hyperthyroidism that later progressed to Graves' ophthalmopathy. Each CDR3 is given with its conserved first and last residue. A D gene is named only where the DNA matches it firmly. The listing skips clone size in some rows; elsewhere it reads once, few, many or a size class.

length	D	V	J	size	CDR3	DNA
18	TRBD2	TRBV5-1	TRBJ2-3	many	CASSTAGTSGMSTDTQYF	TGCGCCAGCAGCACGGCCGGGACTAGCGGGATGAGCACAGATACGCAGTATTTT
18	TRBD2	TRBV18	TRBJ2-3	many	CASSPTGLAGDHTDTQYF	TGTGCCAGCTCACCAACCGGGTTAGCGGGGGATCACACAGATACGCAGTATTTT
15	NA	TRBV19	TRBJ1-1	many	CASTTPGRGGAEAFF	TGTGCCAGTACTACCCCGGGCAGGGGTGGGGCTGAAGCTTTCTTT
16	NA	TRBV19	TRBJ2-6	NA	CASRSGYDTGANVLTF	TGTGCCAGTAGGTCGGGCTACGACACCGGGGCCAACGTCCTGACTTTC
15	NA	TRBV2	TRBJ1-1	NA	CASSAVGPSNTEAFF	TGTGCCAGCAGTGCTGTGGGCCCGTCGAACACTGAAGCTTTCTTT
17	TRBD2	TRBV20-1	TRBJ2-7	many	CSARDSSGTISSYEQYF	TGCAGTGCTAGAGATTCGTCCGGGACTATTAGCTCCTACGAGCAGTACTTC
17	NA	TRBV7-8	TRBJ1-6	NA	CASSPDPGPVLRSPLHF	TGTGCCAGCAGCCCTGACCCGGGACCCGTATTACGTTCACCCCTCCACTTT
15	TRBD1	TRBV28	TRBJ2-5	NA	CASSFFLYRGETQYF	TGTGCCAGCAGTTTCTTTTTATACAGGGGAGAGACCCAGTACTTC
14	TRBD1	TRBV2	TRBJ1-2	NA	CASSGQGALGGYTF	TGTGCCAGCAGTGGACAGGGGGCGCTAGGAGGCTACACCTTC
12	NA	TRBV20-1	TRBJ2-5	NA	CSASGVQETQYF	TGCAGTGCTAGCGGGGTCCAAGAGACCCAGTACTTC
15	NA	TRBV2	TRBJ2-2	many	CASSDRETDTGELFF	TGTGCCAGCAGTGACAGGGAAACGGACACCGGGGAGCTGTTTTTT
11	NA	TRBV11-3	TRBJ2-5	NA	CASSGPETQYF	TGTGCCAGCAGCGGCCCGGAGACCCAGTACTTC
14	NA	TRBV27	TRBJ2-7	few	CASSFGSWGNEQYF	TGTGCCAGCAGTTTCGGTTCCTGGGGGAACGAGCAGTACTTC
13	NA	TRBV5-1	TRBJ2-1	many	CASSTGPLNEQFF	TGCGCCAGCAGCACCGGACCCTTGAATGAGCAGTTCTTC
14	TRBD1	TRBV3-1	TRBJ1-2	many	CASSRDRGLSGYTF	TGTGCCAGCAGTAGGGACAGGGGGCTGAGTGGCTACACCTTC
15	NA	TRBV19	TRBJ1-6	few	CASSVDRSYNSPLHF	TGTGCCAGTAGTGTTGACAGATCCTATAATTCACCCCTCCACTTT
16	NA	TRBV6-4	TRBJ2-2	NA	CASSDTWREDTGELFF	TGTGCCAGCAGTGACACCTGGCGGGAAGACACCGGGGAGCTGTTTTTT
14	TRBD1	TRBV28	TRBJ2-5	few	CASSQRQGAETQYF	TGTGCCAGCAGTCAGCGACAGGGTGCGGAGACCCAGTACTTC
14	NA	TRBV20-1	TRBJ1-5	few	CSARPWGGNQPQHF	TGCAGTGCTAGACCTTGGGGAGGCAATCAGCCCCAGCATTTT
15	NA	TRBV5-1	TRBJ2-2	few	CASSPRGTSTGELFF	TGCGCCAGCAGCCCCCGGGGGACAAGCACCGGGGAGCTGTTTTTT
15	NA	TRBV7-9	TRBJ2-1	few	CASSVDRGLYNEQFF	TGTGCCAGCAGCGTAGACAGGGGACTATACAATGAGCAGTTCTTC
16	TRBD1	TRBV5-1	TRBJ2-7	many	CASSSFRDRVTYEQYF	TGCGCCAGCAGCTCATTCCGGGACAGGGTCACCTACGAGCAGTACTTC
17	NA	TRBV27	TRBJ1-1	NA	CASSLSDRLTSNTEAFF	TGTGCCAGCAGTTTATCAGACAGGCTCACATCGAACACTGAAGCTTTCTTT
14	TRBD1	TRBV11-2	TRBJ1-1	NA	CASSFPDTGGMAFF	TGTGCCAGCAGCTTCCCCGACACAGGGGGCATGGCTTTCTTT
15	NA	TRBV4-2	TRBJ1-2	NA	CASSQSPGQLYGYTF	TGTGCCAGCAGCCAAAGCCCAGGACAGCTCTATGGCTACACCTTC
14	NA	TRBV7-6	TRBJ2-2	few	CASSLEADTGELFF	TGTGCCAGCAGCTTGGAGGCGGACACCGGGGAGCTGTTTTTT
13	TRBD1	TRBV29-1	TRBJ1-1	many	CSARGQENTEAFF	TGCAGCGCCAGGGGACAGGAGAACACTGAAGCTTTCTTT
13	NA	TRBV5-5	TRBJ2-1	NA	CASSPLAYNEQFF	TGTGCCAGCAGCCCCCTAGCCTACAATGAGCAGTTCTTC
17	NA	TRBV28	TRBJ2-1	NA	CASSLALVEAAVDEQFF	TGTGCCAGCAGTTTAGCCCTAGTTGAGGCGGCCGTTGATGAGCAGTTCTTC
15	NA	TRBV14	TRBJ2-2	NA	CASSRGGGYTGELFF	TGTGCCAGCAGCCGAGGAGGGGGATACACCGGGGAGCTGTTTTTT
16	NA	TRBV27	TRBJ2-7	many	CASSLSGPGASYEQYF	TGTGCCAGCAGTTTATCCGGGCCGGGGGCGAGCTACGAGCAGTACTTC
17	TRBD1	TRBV4-2	TRBJ1-4	few	CASSQGTGGQESEKLFF	TGTGCCAGCAGCCAGGGGACAGGGGGCCAGGAGAGTGAAAAACTGTTTTTT
13	NA	TRBV18	TRBJ2-5	NA	CASSGQYQETQYF	TGTGCCAGCTCAGGACAGTACCAAGAGACCCAGTACTTC
13	NA	TRBV5-1	TRBJ2-5	NA	CASRREGGETQYF	TGCGCCAGCAGACGGGAAGGCGGAGAGACCCAGTACTTC
16	TRBD1	TRBV25-1	TRBJ2-2	many	CASSVGTGIGTGELFF	TGTGCCAGCAGTGTCGGGACAGGGATCGGGACCGGGGAGCTGTTTTTT
16	TRBD2	TRBV7-8	TRBJ2-7	many	CASSPRRRTSSHEQYF	TGTGCCAGCAGCCCCCGCCGTCGGACTAGTTCCCACGAGCAGTACTTC
14	NA	TRBV10-2	TRBJ2-1	many	CASSMGGSYNEQFF	TGCGCCAGCTCGATGGGGGGCTCCTACAATGAGCAGTTCTTC
16	NA	TRBV19	TRBJ1-5	many	CASSIFPGNSNQPQHF	TGTGCCAGTAGTATCTTTCCAGGGAATAGCAATCAGCCCCAGCATTTT
16	NA	TRBV7-9	TRBJ2-2	NA	CASSPPGTPSTGELFF	TGTGCCAGCAGCCCTCCCGGGACGCCCAGCACCGGGGAGCTGTTTTTT
17	TRBD2	TRBV11-2	TRBJ2-7	NA	CASSHTSGSGSSYEQYF	TGTGCCAGCAGCCACACGAGTGGGAGCGGGAGTTCCTACGAGCAGTACTTC
18	NA	TRBV27	TRBJ1-5	few	CASSLSGFWGASNQPQHF	TGTGCCAGCAGTTTATCGGGGTTTTGGGGAGCGAGCAATCAGCCCCAGCATTTT
13	NA	TRBV20-1	TRBJ2-7	few	CSAKPGHIYEQYF	TGCAGTGCTAAACCGGGACACATTTACGAGCAGTACTTC
15	NA	TRBV7-2	TRBJ1-6	few	CASSPATAYNSPLHF	TGTGCCAGCAGCCCGGCAACTGCCTATAATTCACCCCTCCACTTT
17	NA	TRBV3-1	TRBJ2-6	many	CASSQDGTNSGANVLTF	TGTGCCAGCAGCCAAGACGGGACAAACTCTGGGGCCAACGTCCTGACTTTC
12	NA	TRBV20-1	TRBJ1-4	many	CSPQGINEKLFF	TGCAGTCCCCAGGGGATTAATGAAAAACTGTTTTTT
15	NA	TRBV7-6	TRBJ2-1	NA	CASSLGGVADNEQFF	TGTGCCAGCAGCTTAGGAGGGGTAGCGGACAATGAGCAGTTCTTC
13	NA	TRBV11-3	TRBJ2-7	few	CASSLVSTHEQYF	TGTGCCAGCAGCTTAGTCTCTACCCACGAGCAGTACTTC
15	NA	TRBV11-2	TRBJ2-7	many	CASSPWIRSSYEQYF	TGTGCCAGCAGCCCTTGGATCAGGAGCTCCTACGAGCAGTACTTC
17	NA	TRBV7-8	TRBJ2-3	many	CASSLLRDGGGTDTQYF	TGTGCCAGCAGCCTCTTACGAGACGGGGGAGGCACAGATACGCAGTATTTT
18	TRBD1	TRBV4-1	TRBJ2-2	NA	CASSRLELGQGGTGELFF	TGCGCCAGCAGCCGCCTCGAACTAGGACAGGGGGGCACCGGGGAGCTGTTTTTT
16	NA	TRBV24-1	TRBJ2-7	many	CATSDPGRGNSYEQYF	TGTGCCACCAGTGATCCGGGACGGGGAAACTCCTACGAGCAGTACTTC
14	NA	TRBV6-1	TRBJ1-5	many	CASTDMWSEKPQHF	TGTGCCAGCACCGATATGTGGTCCGAGAAGCCCCAGCATTTT
13	TRBD1	TRBV29-1	TRBJ1-2	few	CSVRGQDNYGYTF	TGCAGCGTGAGGGGACAGGACAACTATGGCTACACCTTC
16	NA	TRBV9	TRBJ1-2	many	CASSVSPMGGMYGYTF	TGTGCCAGCAGCGTCTCCCCCATGGGGGGCATGTATGGCTACACCTTC